This T cell receptor beta chain was recorded in a study of CXCR3-negative and CXCR3-positive naive CD8 T cells. Carrying UMI labels, the TRB cDNA libraries were prepared through 5' RACE. TCRdb derives one entry per CDR3 protein from the 5' RACE reads, leaving out DNA. The listing contains about 40,000 distinct CDR3 sequences. Every individual CD8+ T cell subset underwent sorting in triplicate at under 350,000 cells apiece. The V gene's germline CDR1 is SGHTA and CDR2 FQGNSA. CDR3 length: 12 amino acids. Study-wide points: Memory cells showed distinct TRBV-TRBJ patterns, while the two naive subsets matched. Memory CD8+ cells had much lower diversity, and both naive subsets had comparably high diversity. Freshly isolated PBMCs were used in most assays, given partial CXCR3 loss after freezing.

Points on this clonotype: Its antigen is not identified.

Sequenced: memory CD8+ T cells from blood. The TCR was taken from a human donor in good health. Some clones in this sample may be carry-over from other donors' samples. This sequence joins TRBV7-2 and TRBJ1-5. This CDR3 is CASSLYNQPQHF.